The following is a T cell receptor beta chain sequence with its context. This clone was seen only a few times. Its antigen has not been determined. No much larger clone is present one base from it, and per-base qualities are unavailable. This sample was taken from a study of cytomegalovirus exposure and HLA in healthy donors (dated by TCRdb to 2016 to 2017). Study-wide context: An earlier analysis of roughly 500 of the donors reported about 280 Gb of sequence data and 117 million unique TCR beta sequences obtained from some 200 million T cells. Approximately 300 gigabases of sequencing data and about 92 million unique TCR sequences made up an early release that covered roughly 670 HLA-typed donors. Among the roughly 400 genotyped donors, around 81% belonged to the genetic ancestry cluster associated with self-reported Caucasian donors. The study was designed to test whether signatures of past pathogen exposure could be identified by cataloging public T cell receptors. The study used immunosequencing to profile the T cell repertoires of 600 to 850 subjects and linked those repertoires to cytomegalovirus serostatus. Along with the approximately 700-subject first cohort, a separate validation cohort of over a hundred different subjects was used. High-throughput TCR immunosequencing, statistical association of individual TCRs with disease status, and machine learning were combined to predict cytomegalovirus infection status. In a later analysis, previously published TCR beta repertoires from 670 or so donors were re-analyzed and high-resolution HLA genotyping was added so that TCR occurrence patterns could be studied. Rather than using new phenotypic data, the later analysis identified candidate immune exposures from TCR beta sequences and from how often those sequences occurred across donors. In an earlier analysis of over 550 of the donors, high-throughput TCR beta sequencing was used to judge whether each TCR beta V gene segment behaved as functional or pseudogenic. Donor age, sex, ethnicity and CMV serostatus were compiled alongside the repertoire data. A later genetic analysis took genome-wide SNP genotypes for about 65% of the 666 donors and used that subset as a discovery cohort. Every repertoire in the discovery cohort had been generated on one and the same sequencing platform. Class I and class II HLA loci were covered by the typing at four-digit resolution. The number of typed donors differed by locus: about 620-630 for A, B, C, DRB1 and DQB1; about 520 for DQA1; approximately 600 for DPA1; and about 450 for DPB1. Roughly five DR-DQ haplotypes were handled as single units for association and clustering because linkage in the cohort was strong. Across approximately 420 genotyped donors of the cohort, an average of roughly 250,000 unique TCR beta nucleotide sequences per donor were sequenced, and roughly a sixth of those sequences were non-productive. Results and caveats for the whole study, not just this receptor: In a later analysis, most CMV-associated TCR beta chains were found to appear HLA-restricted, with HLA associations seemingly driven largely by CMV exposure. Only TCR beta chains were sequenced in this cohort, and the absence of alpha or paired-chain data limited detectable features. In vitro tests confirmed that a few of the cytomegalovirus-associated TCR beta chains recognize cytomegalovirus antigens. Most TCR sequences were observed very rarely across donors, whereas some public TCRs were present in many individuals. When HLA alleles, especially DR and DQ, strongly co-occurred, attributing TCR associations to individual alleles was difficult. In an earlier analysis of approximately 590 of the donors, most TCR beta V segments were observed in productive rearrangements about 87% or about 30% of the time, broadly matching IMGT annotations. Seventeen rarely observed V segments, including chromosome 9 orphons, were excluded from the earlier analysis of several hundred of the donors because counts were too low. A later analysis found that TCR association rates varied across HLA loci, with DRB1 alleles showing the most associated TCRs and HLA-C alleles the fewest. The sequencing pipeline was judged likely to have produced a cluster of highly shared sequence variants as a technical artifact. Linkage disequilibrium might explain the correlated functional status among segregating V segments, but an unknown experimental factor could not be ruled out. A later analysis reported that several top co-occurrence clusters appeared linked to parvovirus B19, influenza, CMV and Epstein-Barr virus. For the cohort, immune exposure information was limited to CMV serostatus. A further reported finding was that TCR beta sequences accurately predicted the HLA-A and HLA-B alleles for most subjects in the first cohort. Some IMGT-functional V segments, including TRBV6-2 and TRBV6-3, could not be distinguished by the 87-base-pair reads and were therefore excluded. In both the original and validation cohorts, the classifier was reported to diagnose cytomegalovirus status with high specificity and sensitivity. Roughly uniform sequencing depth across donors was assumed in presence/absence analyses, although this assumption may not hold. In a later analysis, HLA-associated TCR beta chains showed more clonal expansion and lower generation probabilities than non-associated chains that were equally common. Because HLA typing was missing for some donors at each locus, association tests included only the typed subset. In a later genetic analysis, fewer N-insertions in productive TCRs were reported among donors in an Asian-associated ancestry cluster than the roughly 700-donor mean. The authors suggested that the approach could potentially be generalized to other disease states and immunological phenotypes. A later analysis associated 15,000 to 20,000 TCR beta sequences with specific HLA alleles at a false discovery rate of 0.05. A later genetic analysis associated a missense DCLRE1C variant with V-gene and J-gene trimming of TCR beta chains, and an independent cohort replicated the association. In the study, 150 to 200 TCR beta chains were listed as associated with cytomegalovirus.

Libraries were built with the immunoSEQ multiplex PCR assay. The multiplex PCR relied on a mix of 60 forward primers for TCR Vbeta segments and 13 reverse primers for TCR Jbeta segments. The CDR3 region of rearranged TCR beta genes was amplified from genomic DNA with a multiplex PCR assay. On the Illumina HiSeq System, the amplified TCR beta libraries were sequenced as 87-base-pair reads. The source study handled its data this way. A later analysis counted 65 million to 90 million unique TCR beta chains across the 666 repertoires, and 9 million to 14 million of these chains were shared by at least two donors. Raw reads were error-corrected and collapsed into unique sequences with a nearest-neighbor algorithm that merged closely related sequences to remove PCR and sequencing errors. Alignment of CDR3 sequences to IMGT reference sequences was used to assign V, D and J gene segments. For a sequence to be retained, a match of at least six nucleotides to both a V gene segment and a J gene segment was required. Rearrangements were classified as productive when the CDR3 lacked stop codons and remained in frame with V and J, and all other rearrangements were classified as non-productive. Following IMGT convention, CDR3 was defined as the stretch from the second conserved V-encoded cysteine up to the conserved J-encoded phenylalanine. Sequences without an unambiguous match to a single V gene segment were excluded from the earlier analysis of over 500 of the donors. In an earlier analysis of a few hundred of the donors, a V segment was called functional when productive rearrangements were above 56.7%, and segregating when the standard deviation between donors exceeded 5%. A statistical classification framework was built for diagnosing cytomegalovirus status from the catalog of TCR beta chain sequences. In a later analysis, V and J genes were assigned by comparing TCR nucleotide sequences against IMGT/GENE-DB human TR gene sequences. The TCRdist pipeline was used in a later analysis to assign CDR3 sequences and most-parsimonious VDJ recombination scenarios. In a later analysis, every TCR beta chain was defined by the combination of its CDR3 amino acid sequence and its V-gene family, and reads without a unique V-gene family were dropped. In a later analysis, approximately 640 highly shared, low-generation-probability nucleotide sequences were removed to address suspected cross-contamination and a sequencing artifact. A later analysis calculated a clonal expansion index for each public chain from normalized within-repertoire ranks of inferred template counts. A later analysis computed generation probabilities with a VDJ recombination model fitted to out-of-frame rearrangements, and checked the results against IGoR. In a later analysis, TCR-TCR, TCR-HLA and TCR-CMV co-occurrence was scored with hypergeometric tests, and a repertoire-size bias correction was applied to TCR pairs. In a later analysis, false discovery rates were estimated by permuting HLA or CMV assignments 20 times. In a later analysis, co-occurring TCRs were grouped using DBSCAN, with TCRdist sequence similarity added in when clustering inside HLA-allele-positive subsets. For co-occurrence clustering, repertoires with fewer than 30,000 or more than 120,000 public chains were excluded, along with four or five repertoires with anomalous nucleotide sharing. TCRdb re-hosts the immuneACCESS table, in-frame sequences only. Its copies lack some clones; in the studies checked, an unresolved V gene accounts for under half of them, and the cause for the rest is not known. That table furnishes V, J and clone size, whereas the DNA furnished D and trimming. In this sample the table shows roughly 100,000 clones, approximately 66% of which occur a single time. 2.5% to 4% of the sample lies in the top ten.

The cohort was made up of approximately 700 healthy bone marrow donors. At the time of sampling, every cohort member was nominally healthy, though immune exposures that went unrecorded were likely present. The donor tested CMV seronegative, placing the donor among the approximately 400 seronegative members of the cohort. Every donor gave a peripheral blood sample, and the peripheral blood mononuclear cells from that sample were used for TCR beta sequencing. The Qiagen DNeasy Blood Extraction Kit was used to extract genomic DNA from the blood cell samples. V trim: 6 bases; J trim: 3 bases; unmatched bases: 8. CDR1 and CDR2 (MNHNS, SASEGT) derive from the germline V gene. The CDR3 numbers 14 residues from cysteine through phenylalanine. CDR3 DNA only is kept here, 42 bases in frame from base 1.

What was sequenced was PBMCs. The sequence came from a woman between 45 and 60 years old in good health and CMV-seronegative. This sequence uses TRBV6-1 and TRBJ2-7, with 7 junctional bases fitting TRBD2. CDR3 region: CASRGGVRDYEQYF. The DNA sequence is TGTGCCAGCAGGGGGGGGGTGCGCGACTACGAGCAGTACTTC.